A selection of T cell receptor beta chains follows, all from one sample in a study of T cell responses to AZD1222 COVID-19 vaccine. Here immunoSEQ multiplex PCR was the method, and the copy in TCRdb shows in-frame clones only, minus some. Here the sample spans 90,000 to 120,000 clones, about 90% being singletons. The sequences come from peripheral blood, collected on day 0 of AZD1222 vaccination. The receptors were sampled from an adult in good health. Both conserved end residues are part of each CDR3. A D gene is named only where the DNA matches it firmly. Clone sizes are given selectively: once, few, many, or a class where the clone is expanded.

v_call	clone_size	j_call	d_call	cdr3_nt	cdr3_aa
TRBV10-3	NA	TRBJ2-5	NA	TGTGCCATCAGTGAGTCGACGGGGCCCAGAGGGACCCAGTACTTC	CAISESTGPRGTQYF
TRBV5-1	once	TRBJ2-3	NA	TGCGCCAGCAGCTTTTTGCCTCCCCAGGATACGCAGTATTTT	CASSFLPPQDTQYF
TRBV7-2	NA	TRBJ1-2	TRBD1	TGTGCCAGCAGCACCATGACAGGGGGCGGAGGCTACACCTTC	CASSTMTGGGGYTF
TRBV10-3	NA	TRBJ2-7	NA	TGTGCCATCAGTGAGCCCGGCGCGGACCCACGAGGGCCCCCCTACGAGCAGTACTTC	CAISEPGADPRGPPYEQYF
TRBV3-1/TRBV3-2	NA	TRBJ1-2	NA	TGTGCCAGCGGGCAGGGCGGCTATGGCTACACCTTC	CASGQGGYGYTF
TRBV5-1	NA	TRBJ2-3	TRBD2	TGCGCCAGCAGCTTAAGCGGGGTCACAGATACGCAGTATTTT	CASSLSGVTDTQYF
TRBV4-1	NA	TRBJ1-2	NA	TGCGCCAGCAGCCACCAAGGACTGGGGTCGTGGGGCTACACCTTC	CASSHQGLGSWGYTF
TRBV9	NA	TRBJ2-1	NA	TGTGCCAGCAGCGTCAAACTGGTGGGCAATGAGCAGTTCTTC	CASSVKLVGNEQFF
TRBV30	NA	TRBJ2-7	NA	TGTGCCTGGAAAGAACAGGCATCCCTTTACGAGCAGTACTTC	CAWKEQASLYEQYF
TRBV29-1	NA	TRBJ1-1	NA	TGCAGCGTTCCCCGTCGGGATTTGAACACTGAAGCTTTCTTT	CSVPRRDLNTEAFF
TRBV6-5	NA	TRBJ2-7	NA	TGTGCCAGCAGTCAGGTGCAGGGGAACGAGCAGTACTTC	CASSQVQGNEQYF